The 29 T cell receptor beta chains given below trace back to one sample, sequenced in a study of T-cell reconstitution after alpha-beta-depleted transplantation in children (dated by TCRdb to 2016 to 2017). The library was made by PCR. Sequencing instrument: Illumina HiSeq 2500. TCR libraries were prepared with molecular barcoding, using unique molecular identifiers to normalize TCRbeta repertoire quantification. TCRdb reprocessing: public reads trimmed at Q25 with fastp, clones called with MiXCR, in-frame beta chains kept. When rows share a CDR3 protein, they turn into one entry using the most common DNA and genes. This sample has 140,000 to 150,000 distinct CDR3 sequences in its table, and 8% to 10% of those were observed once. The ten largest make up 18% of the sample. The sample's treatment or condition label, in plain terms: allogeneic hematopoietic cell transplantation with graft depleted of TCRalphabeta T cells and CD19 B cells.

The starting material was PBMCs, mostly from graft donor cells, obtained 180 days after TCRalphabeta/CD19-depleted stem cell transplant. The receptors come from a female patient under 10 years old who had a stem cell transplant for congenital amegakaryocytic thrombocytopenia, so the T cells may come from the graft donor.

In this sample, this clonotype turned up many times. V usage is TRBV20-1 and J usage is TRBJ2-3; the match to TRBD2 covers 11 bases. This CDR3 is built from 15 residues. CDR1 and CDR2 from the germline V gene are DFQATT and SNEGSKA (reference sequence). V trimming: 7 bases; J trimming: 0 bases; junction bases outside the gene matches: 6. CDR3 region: CSVGGLAASTDTQYF. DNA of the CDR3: TGCAGTGTGGGGGGACTAGCGGCGAGCACAGATACGCAGTATTTT.

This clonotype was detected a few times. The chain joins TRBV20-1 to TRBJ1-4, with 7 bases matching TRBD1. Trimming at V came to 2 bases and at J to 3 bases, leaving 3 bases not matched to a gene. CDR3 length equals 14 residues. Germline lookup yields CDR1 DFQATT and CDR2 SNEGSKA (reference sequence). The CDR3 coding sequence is TGCAGTGCTAGAACAGGGGCCGCTAATGAAAAACTGTTTTTT. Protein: CSARTGAANEKLFF.

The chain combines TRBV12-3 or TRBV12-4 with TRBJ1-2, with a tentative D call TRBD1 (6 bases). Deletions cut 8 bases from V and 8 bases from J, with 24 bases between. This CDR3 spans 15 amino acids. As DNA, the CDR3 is TGTGCCAGCGGATTAAGAGGGAGGGGGGTATTGGGCTACACCTTC. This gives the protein CASGLRGRGVLGYTF.

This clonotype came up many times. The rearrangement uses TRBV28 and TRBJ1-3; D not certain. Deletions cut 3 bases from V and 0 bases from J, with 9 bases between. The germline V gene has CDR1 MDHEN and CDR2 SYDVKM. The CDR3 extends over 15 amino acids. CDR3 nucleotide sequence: TGTGCCAGCAGTTTGGTTCGGGGCTCTGGAAACACCATATATTTT. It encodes CASSLVRGSGNTIYF.

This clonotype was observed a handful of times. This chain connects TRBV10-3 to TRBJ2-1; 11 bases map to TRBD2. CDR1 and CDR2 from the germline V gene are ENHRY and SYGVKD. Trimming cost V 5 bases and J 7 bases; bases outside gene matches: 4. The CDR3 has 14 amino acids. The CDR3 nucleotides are TGTGCCATCAGTCCCGGACTAGCGGGTAATGAGCAGTTCTTC. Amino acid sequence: CAISPGLAGNEQFF.

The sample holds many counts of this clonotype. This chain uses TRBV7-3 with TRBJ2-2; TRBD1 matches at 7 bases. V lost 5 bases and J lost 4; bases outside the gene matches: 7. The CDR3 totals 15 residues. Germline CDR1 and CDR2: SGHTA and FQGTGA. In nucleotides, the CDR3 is TGTGCCAGCAGCCCACAGGGACAGATCACCGGGGAGCTGTTTTTT. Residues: CASSPQGQITGELFF.

The CDR3 bases are TGTGCCAGCAGCCAAGTCTTCAGCTGGAATGAGCAGTTCTTC. This gives the protein CASSQVFSWNEQFF. V gene TRBV4-2 combines with J gene TRBJ2-1; the D is unclear. Germline assignment: CDR1 LGHNA and CDR2 YNFKEQ. Trimming shortened V by 1 base and J by 7 bases, and 11 bases separated the two germline ends. The CDR3 contains 14 residues.

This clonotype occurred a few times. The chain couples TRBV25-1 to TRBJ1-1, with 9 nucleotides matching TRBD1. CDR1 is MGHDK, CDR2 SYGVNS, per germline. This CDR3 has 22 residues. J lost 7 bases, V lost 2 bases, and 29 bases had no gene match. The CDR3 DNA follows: TGTGCCAGCAGTGAACCTGGCCTAGTGTGTCCGGGACAGGGAAGTAGAAATGGTGAAGCTTTCTTT. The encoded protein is CASSEPGLVCPGQGSRNGEAFF.

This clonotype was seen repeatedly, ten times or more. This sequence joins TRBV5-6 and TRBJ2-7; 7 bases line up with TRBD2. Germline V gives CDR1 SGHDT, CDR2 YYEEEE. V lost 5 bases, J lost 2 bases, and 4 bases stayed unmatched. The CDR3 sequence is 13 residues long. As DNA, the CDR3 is TGTGCCAGCAGGGGGAGGGGCACCTACGAGCAGTACTTC. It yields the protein CASRGRGTYEQYF.

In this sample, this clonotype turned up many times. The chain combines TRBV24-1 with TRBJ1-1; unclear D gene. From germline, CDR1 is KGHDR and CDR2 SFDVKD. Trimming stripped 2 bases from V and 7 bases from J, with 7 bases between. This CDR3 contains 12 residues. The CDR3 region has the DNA TGTGCCACCAGTGATTACATTGGTGAAGCTTTCTTT. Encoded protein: CATSDYIGEAFF.

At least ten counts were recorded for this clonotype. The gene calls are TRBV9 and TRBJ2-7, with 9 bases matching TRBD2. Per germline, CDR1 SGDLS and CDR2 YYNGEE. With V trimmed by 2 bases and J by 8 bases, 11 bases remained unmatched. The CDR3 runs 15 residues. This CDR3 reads CASSVGTSPLYQQYF. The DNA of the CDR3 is TGTGCCAGCAGCGTCGGGACTAGCCCCCTTTACCAGCAGTACTTC.

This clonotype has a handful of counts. CDR3 nucleotide sequence: TGTGCCAGCAGTCCGGGACAGGGGGCGGCGGGAAACACCATATATTTT. Amino acid sequence: CASSPGQGAAGNTIYF. This chain links TRBV12-3 or TRBV12-4 with TRBJ1-3, with 12 positions matching TRBD1. J gave up 4 bases and V 5 bases, and 6 bases lay outside the gene matches. This CDR3 region has 16 residues.

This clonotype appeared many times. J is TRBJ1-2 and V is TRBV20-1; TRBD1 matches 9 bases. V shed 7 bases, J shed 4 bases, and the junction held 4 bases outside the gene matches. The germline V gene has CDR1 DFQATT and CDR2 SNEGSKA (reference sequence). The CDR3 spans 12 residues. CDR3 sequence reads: CSVSDRGYGYTF. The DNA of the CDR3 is TGCAGTGTCTCGGACAGGGGCTATGGCTACACCTTC.

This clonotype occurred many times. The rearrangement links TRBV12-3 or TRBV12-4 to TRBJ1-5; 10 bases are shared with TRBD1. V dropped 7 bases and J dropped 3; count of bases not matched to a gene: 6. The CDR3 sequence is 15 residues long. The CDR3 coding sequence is TGTGCCAGCACTAAGGACAGGGGGTCCAATCAGCCCCAGCATTTT. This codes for CASTKDRGSNQPQHF.

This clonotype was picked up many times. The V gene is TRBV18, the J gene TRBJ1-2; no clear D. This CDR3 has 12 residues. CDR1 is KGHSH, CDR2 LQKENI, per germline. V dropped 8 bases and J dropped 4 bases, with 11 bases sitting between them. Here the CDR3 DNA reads TGTGCCAGCGGGCAGGATACCTATGGCTACACCTTC. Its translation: CASGQDTYGYTF. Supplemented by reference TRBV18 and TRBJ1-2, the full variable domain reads NAGVMQNPRHLVRRRGQEARLRCSPMKGHSHVYWYRQLPEEGLKFMVYLQKENIIDESGMPKERFSAEFPKEGPSILRIQQVVRGDSAAYFCASGQDTYGYTFGSGTRLTVV.

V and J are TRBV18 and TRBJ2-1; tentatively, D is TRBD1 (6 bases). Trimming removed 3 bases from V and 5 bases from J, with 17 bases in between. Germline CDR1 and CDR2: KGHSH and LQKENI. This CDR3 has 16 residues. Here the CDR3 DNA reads TGTGCCAGCTCACCTTTCTCGGACAGCGGACACAATGAGCAGTTCTTC. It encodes CASSPFSDSGHNEQFF.

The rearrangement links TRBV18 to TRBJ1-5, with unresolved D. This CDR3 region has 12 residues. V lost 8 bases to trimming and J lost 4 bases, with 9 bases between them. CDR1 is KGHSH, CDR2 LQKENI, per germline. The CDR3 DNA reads TGTGCCAGCGGCGGTTCAAATCAGCCCCAGCATTTT. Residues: CASGGSNQPQHF.

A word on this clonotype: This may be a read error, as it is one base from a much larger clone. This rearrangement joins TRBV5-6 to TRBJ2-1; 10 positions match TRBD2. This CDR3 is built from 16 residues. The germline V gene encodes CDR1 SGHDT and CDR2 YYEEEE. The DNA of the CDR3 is TGTGCCAGCAGCTTGGTGGGACTAGCGTCCTACAATCAGCAGTTCTTC. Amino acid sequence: CASSLVGLASYNQQFF.

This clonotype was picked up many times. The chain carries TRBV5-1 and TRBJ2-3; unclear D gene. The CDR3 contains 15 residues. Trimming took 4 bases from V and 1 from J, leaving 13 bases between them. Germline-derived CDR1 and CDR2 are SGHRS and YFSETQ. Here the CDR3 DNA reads TGCGCCAGCAGCAGGGATGGGCTTGGCACAGATACGCAGTATTTT. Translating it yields CASSRDGLGTDTQYF.

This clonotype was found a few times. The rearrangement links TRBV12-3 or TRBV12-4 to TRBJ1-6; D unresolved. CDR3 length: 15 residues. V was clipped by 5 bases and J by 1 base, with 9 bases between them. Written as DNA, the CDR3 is TGTGCCAGCAGTCCTCACCCGTCCTATAATTCACCCCTCCACTTT. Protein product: CASSPHPSYNSPLHF.

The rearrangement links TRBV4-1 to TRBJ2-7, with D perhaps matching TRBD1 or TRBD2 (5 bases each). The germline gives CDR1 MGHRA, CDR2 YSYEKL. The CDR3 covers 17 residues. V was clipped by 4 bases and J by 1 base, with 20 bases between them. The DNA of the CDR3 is TGCGCCAGCAGCCTGATTCTAAACCGGGACGGATCCTACGAGCAGTACTTC. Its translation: CASSLILNRDGSYEQYF.

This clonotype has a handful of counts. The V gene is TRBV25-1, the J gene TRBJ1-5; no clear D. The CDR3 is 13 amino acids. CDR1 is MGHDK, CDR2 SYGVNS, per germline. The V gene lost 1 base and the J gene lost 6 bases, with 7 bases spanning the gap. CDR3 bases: TGTGCCAGCAGTGAATGGTTGGGTCAGCCCCAGCATTTT. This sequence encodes CASSEWLGQPQHF. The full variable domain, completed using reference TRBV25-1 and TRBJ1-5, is EADIYQTPRYLVIGTGKKITLECSQTMGHDKMYWYQQDPGMELHLIHYSYGVNSTEKGDLSSESTVSRIRTEHFPLTLESARPSHTSQYLCASSEWLGQPQHFGDGTRLSIL.

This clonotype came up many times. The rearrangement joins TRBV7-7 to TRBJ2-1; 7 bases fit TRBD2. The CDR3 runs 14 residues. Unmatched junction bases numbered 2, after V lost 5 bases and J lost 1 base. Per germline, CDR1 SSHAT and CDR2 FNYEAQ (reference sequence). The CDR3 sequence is CASSPGGSYNEQFF. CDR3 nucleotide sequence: TGTGCCAGCAGCCCCGGGGGGTCCTACAATGAGCAGTTCTTC.

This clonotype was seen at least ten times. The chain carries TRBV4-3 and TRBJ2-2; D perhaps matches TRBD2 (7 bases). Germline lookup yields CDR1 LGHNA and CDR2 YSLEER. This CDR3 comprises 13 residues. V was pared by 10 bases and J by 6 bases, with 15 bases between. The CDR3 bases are TGCGCCACAGGACGGGGGGCCCCCGGGGAGCTGTTTTTT. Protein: CATGRGAPGELFF.

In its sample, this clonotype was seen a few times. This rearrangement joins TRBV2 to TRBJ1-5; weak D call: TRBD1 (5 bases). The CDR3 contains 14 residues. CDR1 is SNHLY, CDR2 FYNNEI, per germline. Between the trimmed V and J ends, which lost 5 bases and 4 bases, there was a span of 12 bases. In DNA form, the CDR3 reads TGTGCCAGCAGTAGAGGGCAGGGAAATCAGCCCCAGCATTTT. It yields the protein CASSRGQGNQPQHF.

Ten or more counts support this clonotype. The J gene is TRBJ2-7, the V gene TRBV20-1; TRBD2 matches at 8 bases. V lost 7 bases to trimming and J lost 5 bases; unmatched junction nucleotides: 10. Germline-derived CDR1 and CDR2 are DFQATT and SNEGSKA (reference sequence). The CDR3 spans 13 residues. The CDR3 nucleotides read TGCAGTGTCGCGGGGGGAGTTGTACACGAGCAGTACTTC. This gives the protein CSVAGGVVHEQYF.

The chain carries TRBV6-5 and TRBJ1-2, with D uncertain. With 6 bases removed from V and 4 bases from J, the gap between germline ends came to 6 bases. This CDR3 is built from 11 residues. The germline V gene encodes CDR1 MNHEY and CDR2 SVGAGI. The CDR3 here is CASSWGYGYTF. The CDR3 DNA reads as TGTGCCAGCAGCTGGGGCTATGGCTACACCTTC.

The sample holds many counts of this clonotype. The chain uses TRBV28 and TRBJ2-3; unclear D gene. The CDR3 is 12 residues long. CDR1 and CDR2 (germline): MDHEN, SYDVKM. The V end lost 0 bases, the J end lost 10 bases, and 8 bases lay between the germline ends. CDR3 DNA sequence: TGTGCCAGCAGTTTATGGAGGACCTCGCAGTATTTT. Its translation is CASSLWRTSQYF.

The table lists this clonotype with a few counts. The CDR3 loop reads CASSSGRGPDTQYF. DNA of the CDR3: TGTGCCAGCAGTAGCGGGAGAGGCCCAGATACGCAGTATTTT. This chain uses TRBV25-1 with TRBJ2-3; 8 nucleotides align to TRBD2. CDR3 length: 14 amino acids. Germline assignment: CDR1 MGHDK and CDR2 SYGVNS. J gave up 4 bases and V 5 bases, and 5 bases lay outside the gene matches.